This paragraph covers one T cell receptor beta chain sequence. As yet, its antigen is unknown. Trimming pared 3 bases from V and 4 bases from J, leaving 12 bases between. The germline V gene encodes CDR1 SGHVS and CDR2 FQNEAQ. This CDR3 has 14 amino acids. This sample is drawn from a study of T cell clones after liver transplantation. Study at large: Graft-donor-reactive sequences were compared with third-party-reactive TCRbeta sequences from pre-transplant mixed lymphocyte reactions.

Study-wide points: Conclusions were preliminary, with small, heterogeneous patient groups. Rather than being deleted, graft donor-reactive T cells may have moved into the graft.

Profiling relied on immunoSEQ multiplex PCR, and the TCRdb table lists in-frame clones only, not all of them. The data contain fewer than 45,000 clones, about 82% of them singletons. The sequences come from CD4+ T cells from blood, collected 24 months after liver transplant. The chain links TRBV7-8 to TRBJ1-1; a weak D match, TRBD1 (5 bases). This TCR derives from a human patient who received a liver transplant. Some T cells may trace back to the graft donor. The CDR3 protein is CASSFGTAVTEAFF. The CDR3 nucleotides read TGTGCCAGCAGCTTTGGGACGGCGGTCACTGAAGCTTTCTTT.